This record looks at one T cell receptor beta chain sequence and its context. Its antigen remains unidentified. The data derive from a study of T cell repertoires in cytomegalovirus infection. Study-wide context: CMV infection together with matching HLA type was indicated by public TCR beta signatures. Study-wide points: Clonotypes of TCR beta that were HLA-C-restricted and CMV-specific dominated the ex vivo response.

This CDR3 comprises 15 residues. Trimming removed 1 base from V and 2 bases from J, with 11 bases in between. TCRdb itself ran the reads through MiXCR, one entry per CDR3 protein. The sample lists 350,000 to 400,000 distinct CDR3 sequences; 34% were seen once. The chain joins TRBV12-3 or TRBV12-4 to TRBJ1-1; D not certain. The sequence came from a human donor in good health (CMV status not recorded). Some clones in this sample may be carry-over from other donors' samples. The specimen was cultured PBMCs, collected from culture after CMV antigen stimulation. In DNA, the CDR3 is TGTGCCAGCAGTTTAGAAGTTTTCTACAACACTGAAGCTTTCTTT. It codes for CASSLEVFYNTEAFF.